The T cell receptor beta chain described here comes from a study of Graves' ophthalmopathy and Graves' hyperthyroidism. General study findings and limits: Blood also held most thyroid clonotypes expanded above 0.001 frequency. Using 13 signatures, a model distinguished ophthalmopathy from stable hyperthyroidism, reaching 85% to 90% sensitivity and approximately 82% specificity.

Amplification targeted the TCR beta CDR3 regions, with RNA transcripts as the source material. First-round RT-PCR employed HTBI primers, with a second-round multiplex PCR after it. TCRdb re-called the multiplex PCR reads through MiXCR, storing one row per CDR3 protein. The table shows about 500,000 distinct CDR3 sequences, with roughly 14% occurring only once. Germline values: CDR1 SGHAT, CDR2 FQNNGV. The CDR3 is made up of 15 amino acids. Trimming removed 0 bases from V and 5 bases from J; junction bases left unmatched: 4. This clonotype was detected only a few times. Its antigen is not identified. Pregnant or lactating patients and those with other autoimmune diseases or uncontrolled infections were excluded. Out of around 9.4 ml of fresh peripheral blood, PBMCs were obtained.

The TCR originated in a woman younger than 45 with Graves' ophthalmopathy. The sequenced material came from blood. The chain links TRBV11-2 to TRBJ2-5, with TRBD2 matching over 9 bases. CDR3 DNA sequence: TGTGCCAGCAGCTTAGACGCGGCGGGAGGGGAGACCCAGTACTTC. Residues: CASSLDAAGGETQYF.